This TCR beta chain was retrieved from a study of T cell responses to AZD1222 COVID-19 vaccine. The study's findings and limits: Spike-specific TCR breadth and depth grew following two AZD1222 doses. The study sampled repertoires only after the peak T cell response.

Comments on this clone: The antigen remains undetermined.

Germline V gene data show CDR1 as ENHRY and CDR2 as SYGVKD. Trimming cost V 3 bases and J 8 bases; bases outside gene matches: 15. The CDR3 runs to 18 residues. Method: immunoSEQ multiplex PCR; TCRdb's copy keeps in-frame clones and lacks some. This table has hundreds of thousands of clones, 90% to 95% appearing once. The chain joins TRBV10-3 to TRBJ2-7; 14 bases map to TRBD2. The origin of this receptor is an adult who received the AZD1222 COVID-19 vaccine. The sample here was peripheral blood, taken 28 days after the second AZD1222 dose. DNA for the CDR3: TGTGCCATCAGTGACCCCTCGCCCAGACTAGCGGGAGGGGAAAAGCAGTACTTC. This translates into CAISDPSPRLAGGEKQYF.